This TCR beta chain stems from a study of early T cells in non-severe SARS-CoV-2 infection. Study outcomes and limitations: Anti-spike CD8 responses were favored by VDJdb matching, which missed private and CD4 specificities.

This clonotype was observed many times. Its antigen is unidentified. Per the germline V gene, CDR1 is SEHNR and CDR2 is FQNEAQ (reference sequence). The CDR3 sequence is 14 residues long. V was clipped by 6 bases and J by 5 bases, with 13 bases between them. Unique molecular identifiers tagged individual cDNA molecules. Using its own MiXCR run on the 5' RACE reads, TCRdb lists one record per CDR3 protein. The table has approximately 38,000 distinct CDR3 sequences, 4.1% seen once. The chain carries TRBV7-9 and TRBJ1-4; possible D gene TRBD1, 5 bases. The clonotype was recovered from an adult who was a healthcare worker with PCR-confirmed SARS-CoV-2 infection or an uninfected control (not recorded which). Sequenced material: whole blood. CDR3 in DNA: TGTGCCAGCAGATTCGGGACGGAGAATGAAAAACTGTTTTTT. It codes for CASRFGTENEKLFF.